These 2 T cell receptor beta chains were all obtained from the same sample, sequenced in a study of cytomegalovirus exposure and HLA in healthy donors (dated by TCRdb to about 2017). The library was produced with the immunoSEQ multiplex PCR assay. A mixture of 60 forward primers for TCR Vbeta segments and 13 reverse primers for TCR Jbeta segments was used in the multiplex PCR. TCRdb obtained this table from immuneACCESS and retained in-frame rearrangements with V and J assigned. These tables miss some clones; where compared with another copy, unresolved V genes account for less than half of the shortfall, and the remainder is unexplained. The sample table records under 200,000 clones; approximately 70% of these occur just once. The ten largest clones add up to roughly 1.9% of the sample. Sequencing was carried out using PBMCs. These receptors all stem from a woman aged 25 to 39 in good health and CMV-seronegative.

The chain couples TRBV29-1 to TRBJ2-7, with D perhaps TRBD1 (6 bases). Trimming cost V 6 bases and J 4 bases, with 10 bases left between them. CDR3 length: 11 residues. Germline CDR1 SQVTM, CDR2 ANQGSEA. This CDR3 reads CSVVGGYEQYF. CDR3 DNA sequence: TGCAGCGTCGTAGGGGGATACGAGCAGTACTTC.

The chain combines TRBV2 with TRBJ1-4, with D hard to call. The CDR3 sequence is 15 residues long. CDR1 SNHLY and CDR2 FYNNEI come from the germline V gene. Trimming removed 0 bases from V and 3 bases from J, with 8 bases in between. The CDR3 DNA reads as TGTGCCAGCAGTGAAGCCCGTGGCCCTAATGAAAAACTGTTTTTT. The encoded protein is CASSEARGPNEKLFF.